This record looks at one TCR beta chain sequence and its context. This table comes from immunoSEQ multiplex PCR, and its TCRdb copy is limited to in-frame clones, with some not included. The sample lists around 980,000 clones, approximately 80% occurring once. These data originate in a study of shared clonotypes between healthy human individuals. Germline assignment: CDR1 SQVTM and CDR2 ANQGSEA. V was cut by 4 bases and J by 4 bases, with 15 bases left in between. This CDR3 is 14 amino acids long. The sample taken for sequencing was memory CD4+ T cells from PBMCs. The subset was: CD45RA-negative fraction. This sequence was found in a young man in good health. Some clones in this sample may be carry-over from other donors' samples. The V and J genes are TRBV29-1 and TRBJ2-3, with D uncertain. In DNA, the CDR3 is TGCAGCGTTGTGGGCAGGCCGGGCCCAGATACGCAGTATTTT. Translated, it gives CSVVGRPGPDTQYF.